This T cell receptor (beta chain) was recorded in a study of T cell responses to AZD1222 COVID-19 vaccine. Whole-study results and caveats: Most donors were white British and more were female, and clonal diversity was possibly underestimated.

V lost 4 bases to trimming and J lost 3 bases; unmatched junction nucleotides: 5. This CDR3 contains 15 residues. Germline loops: CDR1 SGHNT, CDR2 YYREEE (reference sequence). As regards this clone: Its matching antigen is unknown.

Some clones are missing from TCRdb's copy, which holds only in-frame ones; the method was immunoSEQ multiplex PCR. The sample lists about 120,000 clones, around nine tenths seen once, with 4% to 5% in the top ten. This chain connects TRBV5-4 to TRBJ1-5; the match to TRBD1 covers 9 bases. Sequenced material: peripheral blood, taken 28 days after the second dose of the MenACWY control vaccine. This sequence was found in an adult who received the MenACWY meningococcal vaccine as a control. The CDR3 DNA reads as TGTGCCAGCAGCGCGGGGACAGGGAACAATCAGCCCCAGCATTTT. This translates into CASSAGTGNNQPQHF.